This TCR beta chain is from a study of T-cell reconstitution after alpha-beta-depleted transplantation in children. Study-wide points: Certain patients had high TCRbeta diversity at day 60, and it came from recipient T cells and thymic progenitors that survived. At the one-year point after transplant, T-cell counts and TCRbeta diversity were found to come mostly from T cells that had been newly produced. Several hundred expanded graft clones reportedly supplied alpha-beta T cells about two months after transplant.

TCRbeta library preparation incorporated unique molecular identifiers. TCRdb called the PCR reads again in MiXCR, with one record for every CDR3 protein. The sample has 480,000 or so distinct CDR3 sequences; 10% to 13% are singletons. This CDR3 is built from 15 residues. V dropped 8 bases and J dropped 2 bases, with 13 bases sitting between them. Germline V gene lookup returns CDR1 MDHEN and CDR2 SYDVKM. Concerning this clonotype itself: No antigen is known for it.

This chain links TRBV28 with TRBJ2-6; D not certain. The sequences come from PBMCs, collected before TCRalphabeta/CD19-depleted stem cell transplant. The receptor comes from a child aged 2 to 15 with inherited bone marrow failure, due to receive a stem cell transplant. The CDR3 loop is CASGLPGAGANVLTF. The CDR3 coding sequence is TGTGCCAGCGGTCTTCCGGGTGCTGGGGCCAACGTCCTGACTTTC. Variable domain in full (rest from reference TRBV28 and TRBJ2-6): DVKVTQSSRYLVKRTGEKVFLECVQDMDHENMFWYRQDPGLGLRLIYFSYDVKMKEKGDIPEGYSVSREKKERFSLILESASTNQTSMYLCASGLPGAGANVLTFGAGSRLTVL.